Detailed here is one T cell receptor beta chain. There are many counts of this clonotype. Its antigen is unknown. No base-level quality is on record; no much larger clone is a single base apart. From the cysteine through the phenylalanine, the CDR3 covers 15 amino acids. Solely the CDR3 DNA is kept, with 45 bases framed from the first base. Relative to germline, V is 6 bases shorter and J is 4 bases shorter, with 16 bases between their ends. This sample was included in a study of T-cell reconstitution after alpha-beta-depleted transplantation in children (TCRdb year 2016). Study-level background: Using TCR repertoire profiling, the study followed T-cell immune reconstitution in a quantitative way in children after TCRalphabeta/CD19-depleted allogeneic hematopoietic cell transplantation.

Library preparation used PCR. Sequencing took place on an Illumina HiSeq 2500. TCR libraries were prepared with molecular barcoding, using unique molecular identifiers to normalize TCRbeta repertoire quantification. The public sequencing data were trimmed at Q25 with fastp and processed into clonotypes with MiXCR by TCRdb, which kept only in-frame beta chains. CDR3 protein duplicates are merged, each entry listing the most common genes and DNA. Present in this sample are some 200,000 distinct CDR3 sequences, 8% to 9.5% of which were seen just once. Of the sample, 6.2% falls within the top ten clones.

The source was PBMCs from the stem cell graft donor, collected from the stem cell graft. This receptor was obtained from a human donor who donated a stem cell graft to a child with acute lymphoblastic leukemia. This sequence uses TRBV12-3 or TRBV12-4 and TRBJ1-5; possibly the D gene is TRBD1, per 6 matching bases. The DNA sequence is as follows: TGTGCCAGCAGCAAATACAGGGAAGGGAATCAGCCCCAGCATTTT. This yields the protein CASSKYREGNQPQHF.